This T cell receptor beta chain was profiled in a study of response to subunit inactivated influenza vaccine. Using its own MiXCR run on the RT-PCR reads, TCRdb lists one record per CDR3 protein. The profile shows about 540,000 distinct CDR3 sequences, roughly 25% of them singletons. The germline V gene has CDR1 DFQATT and CDR2 SNEGSKA (reference sequence). The CDR3 loop spans 18 amino acids. Losses at the gene ends were 1 base for V and 0 bases for J; bases not matched to a gene: 10. The same sample was also used in a study of T cells expressing NK-cell markers. From that study: With UMIs, 5'RACE template switching was used to make TCR beta cDNA. From sorted CD3+CD56+NKG2C+, CD3+CD56+NKG2C- and CD3+CD56-NKG2C+ T cells came the TCR beta repertoires. The study found these clonotypes also leading the CD3+CD56-NKG2C+ fraction in several donors.

The sequence was collected from a man aged 45-60 years who received an inactivated influenza vaccine. The sample consisted of CD4+ T cells sorted from PBMCs, taken roughly 12 days after vaccination. The chain is built from TRBV20-1 and TRBJ2-1; 9 nucleotides align to TRBD2. The CDR3 coding sequence is TGCAGTGCTAGAGGAATGGCTAGCGGGGTCAGCTCCTACAATGAGCAGTTCTTC. Translation: CSARGMASGVSSYNEQFF.